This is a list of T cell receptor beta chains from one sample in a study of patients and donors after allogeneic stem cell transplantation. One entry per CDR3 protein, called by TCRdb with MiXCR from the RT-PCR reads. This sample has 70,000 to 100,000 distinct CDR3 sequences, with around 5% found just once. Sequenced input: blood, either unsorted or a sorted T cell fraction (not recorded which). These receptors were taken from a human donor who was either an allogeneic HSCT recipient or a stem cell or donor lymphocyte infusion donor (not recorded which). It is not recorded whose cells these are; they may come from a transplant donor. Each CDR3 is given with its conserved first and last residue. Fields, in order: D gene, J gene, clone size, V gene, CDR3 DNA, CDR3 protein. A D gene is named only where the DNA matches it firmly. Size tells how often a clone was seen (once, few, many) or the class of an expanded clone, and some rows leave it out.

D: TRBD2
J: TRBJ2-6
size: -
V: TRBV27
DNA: TGTGCCAGCAGTCCCGGGGGGGGAGACTCTGGGGCCAACGTCCTGACTTTC
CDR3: CASSPGGGDSGANVLTF

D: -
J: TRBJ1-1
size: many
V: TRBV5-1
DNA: TGCGCCAGCAGCTTTCAGGGAAAGAACACTGAAGCTTTCTTT
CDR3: CASSFQGKNTEAFF

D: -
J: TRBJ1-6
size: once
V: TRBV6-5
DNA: TGTGCCAGCAGTTTGTACAGGTCTAGCTCCAATAATTCACCCCTCCACTTT
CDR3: CASSLYRSSSNNSPLHF

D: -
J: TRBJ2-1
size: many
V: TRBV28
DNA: TGTGCCAGCACCCCAATACGAGGACTCACGAACAATGAGCAGTTCTTC
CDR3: CASTPIRGLTNNEQFF

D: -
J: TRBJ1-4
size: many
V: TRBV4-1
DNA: TGCGCCAGCAGCCAAGATCACGTACCGGATGAAAAACTGTTTTTT
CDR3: CASSQDHVPDEKLFF

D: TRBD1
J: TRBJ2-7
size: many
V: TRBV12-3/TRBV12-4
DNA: TGTGCCAGCACCCAGACAGGGTATGCGCAGTACTTC
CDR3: CASTQTGYAQYF

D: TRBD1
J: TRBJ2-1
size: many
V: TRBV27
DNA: TGTGCCAGCAGGTTAATGGGACAGGGTGGGTCAAATGAGCAGTTCTTC
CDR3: CASRLMGQGGSNEQFF

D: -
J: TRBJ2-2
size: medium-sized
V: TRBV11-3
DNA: TGTGCCAGCAGCTTAGATCCTCGGTCCCCCGAGGGGGAGCTGTTTTTT
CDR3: CASSLDPRSPEGELFF

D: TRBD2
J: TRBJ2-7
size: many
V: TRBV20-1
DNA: TGCAGTGCTCCTCTAGCGGCCCCCAACGAGCAGTACTTC
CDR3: CSAPLAAPNEQYF

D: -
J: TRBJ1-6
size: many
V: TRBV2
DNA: TGTGCCAGCAGGTTCTCCCGGGACGTTAATTCACCCCTCCACTTT
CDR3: CASRFSRDVNSPLHF

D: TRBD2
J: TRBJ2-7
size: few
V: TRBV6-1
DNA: TGTGCCAGCAGCCCAAACCGACTAGCGGGTTACGAGCAGTACTTC
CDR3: CASSPNRLAGYEQYF

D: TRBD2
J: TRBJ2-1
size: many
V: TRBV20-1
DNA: TGCAGTGCTTCTTCACCGGGACTAGTGTTCTTC
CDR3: CSASSPGLVFF